This T cell receptor beta chain was observed in a study of blood T cell repertoires in COVID-19. At the level of the study: Samples came from the United States, Italy and Spain, spanning acute and convalescent COVID-19.

Profiling relied on immunoSEQ multiplex PCR, and the TCRdb table lists in-frame clones only, not all of them. Of about 190,000 clones listed, approximately 80% are singletons. The CDR3 has 14 residues. The V end lost 3 bases, the J end lost 1 base, and 10 bases lay between the germline ends. Germline CDR1 reads LGHNA; CDR2 reads YSLEER. Sequenced: peripheral blood. The clonotype comes from a woman in her forties or fifties with acute or convalescent COVID-19. The chain links TRBV4-3 to TRBJ2-7; the D is unclear. The CDR3 region has the DNA TGCGCCAGCAGCCAGCAGTCCTTGTCCTACGAGCAGTACTTC. Its translation is CASSQQSLSYEQYF.